The 22 T cell receptor beta chains reported below all come from one sample, sequenced in a study of blood T cell repertoires in COVID-19. Sequencing used immunoSEQ multiplex PCR; TCRdb keeps in-frame clones, though not all of them. The repertoire includes roughly 60,000 clones, approximately 86% of them detected once, and 7.4% sits in the top ten. Input material: peripheral blood. These receptors originate from a human donor with active COVID-19. The donor label of this sample is uncertain.

The chain employs TRBV5-1 and TRBJ1-5, with TRBD1 matching over 9 bases. This CDR3 region has 13 residues. In germline, CDR1 is SGHRS, CDR2 YFSETQ. J gave up 7 bases and V 4 bases, and 3 bases lay outside the gene matches. CDR3 protein: CASSRTGEQPQHF. DNA of the CDR3: TGCGCCAGCAGCCGGACAGGGGAACAGCCCCAGCATTTT.

This clone was detected a few times. The chain is built from TRBV5-1 and TRBJ2-5, with D possibly being TRBD2 (6 bases). Trimming took off 0 bases at V and 0 bases at J, with 9 bases between the two ends. The CDR3 consists of 15 residues. Germline V lookup: CDR1 SGHRS, CDR2 YFSETQ. For the CDR3, the DNA is TGCGCCAGCAGCTTGGCAGGGAGGAACCAAGAGACCCAGTACTTC. Translating it yields CASSLAGRNQETQYF. Based on the CDR3 plus reference TRBV5-1 and TRBJ2-5, the full variable domain is KAGVTQTPRYLIKTRGQQVTLSCSPISGHRSVSWYQQTPGQGLQFLFEYFSETQRNKGNFPGRFSGRQFSNSRSEMNVSTLELGDSALYLCASSLAGRNQETQYFGPGTRLLVL.

This rearrangement joins TRBV2 to TRBJ2-3; 12 bases align to TRBD2. This CDR3 has 16 residues. Unmatched junction bases numbered 2, after V lost 3 bases and J lost 1 base. Germline V gives CDR1 SNHLY, CDR2 FYNNEI. The CDR3 is CASSELAGGGTDTQYF. The CDR3 DNA reads TGTGCCAGCAGTGAGCTAGCGGGAGGGGGCACAGATACGCAGTATTTT.

This clone has a single count. V usage is TRBV6-2 or TRBV6-3 and J usage is TRBJ1-3; no definite D call. There are 14 residues in the CDR3. Germline V gene lookup returns CDR1 MNHEY and CDR2 SVGEGT. V shed 6 bases and J shed 0 bases, with 9 bases lying between them. CDR3: CASSRLSSGNTIYF. Here the CDR3 DNA reads TGTGCCAGCAGCCGACTGAGCTCTGGAAACACCATATATTTT.

V and J are TRBV29-1 and TRBJ1-1; unclear D gene. Trimming stripped 6 bases from V and 3 bases from J, with 20 bases between. In germline, CDR1 is SQVTM, CDR2 ANQGSEA. The CDR3 covers 15 residues. The DNA for the CDR3 is TGCAGCGTATTCCCCACCAATGGCCGGGACACTGAAGCTTTCTTT. This encodes CSVFPTNGRDTEAFF.

The chain is built from TRBV11-3 and TRBJ1-2; D possibly corresponds to TRBD1 (6 bases). Germline-derived CDR1 and CDR2 are SGHNT and YENEEA. The CDR3 loop spans 13 amino acids. The V gene lost 2 bases and the J gene lost 6 bases, with 10 bases spanning the gap. CDR3: CASSLTGTDGYTF. The DNA of the CDR3 is TGTGCCAGCAGCTTAACAGGGACGGATGGCTACACCTTC.

This clone came up a few times. V usage is TRBV7-2 and J usage is TRBJ1-2; 8 bases agree with TRBD1. Trimming cost V 1 base and J 4 bases; bases outside gene matches: 5. This CDR3 is 15 amino acids long. CDR1 and CDR2 from the germline V gene are SGHTA and FQGNSA. This CDR3 reads CASSLEQGEAYGYTF. DNA for the CDR3: TGTGCCAGCAGCTTAGAACAGGGGGAAGCCTATGGCTACACCTTC.

This chain links TRBV7-3 with TRBJ2-1; maybe TRBD2 (5 bases). Looked up from germline, CDR1 is SGHTA and CDR2 is FQGTGA. The CDR3 consists of 12 residues. Trimming cost V 5 bases and J 9 bases, with 11 bases left between them. CDR3: CASSLNRGEQFF. The CDR3 DNA sequence: TGTGCCAGCAGCCTGAATCGGGGTGAGCAGTTCTTC. Filled out from reference TRBV7-3 and TRBJ2-1, the complete variable domain reads GAGVSQTPSNKVTEKGKYVELRCDPISGHTALYWYRQSLGQGPEFLIYFQGTGAADDSGLPNDRFFAVRPEGSVSTLKIQRTERGDSAVYLCASSLNRGEQFFGPGTRLTVL.

The chain employs TRBV18 and TRBJ1-2; 7 bases map to TRBD1. CDR3 length: 14 amino acids. Germline V gene lookup returns CDR1 KGHSH and CDR2 LQKENI. The V segment lost 5 bases and the J segment 4 bases; nucleotides outside the gene matches: 7. The CDR3 DNA reads as TGTGCCAGCTCAACGTTGACAGGGAGCTATGGCTACACCTTC. It translates to CASSTLTGSYGYTF.

This sequence joins TRBV2 and TRBJ2-7; D unclear. Trimming cost V 8 bases and J 0 bases, with 14 bases left between them. Germline assignment: CDR1 SNHLY and CDR2 FYNNEI. The CDR3 runs to 14 residues. DNA of the CDR3: TGTGCCAGCGAATCCGAACGGTCCTCCTACGAGCAGTACTTC. As protein: CASESERSSYEQYF.

The V and J genes are TRBV29-1 and TRBJ2-5; 8 bases match TRBD2. CDR1 and CDR2 from the germline V gene are SQVTM and ANQGSEA. The CDR3 is 12 residues long. V gave up 5 bases and J gave up 3 bases; unmatched junction bases: 2. The chain's CDR3 is CSVILAEETQYF. The CDR3 DNA follows: TGCAGCGTTATACTAGCGGAAGAGACCCAGTACTTC.

V usage is TRBV2 and J usage is TRBJ2-2; 7 bases are a match to TRBD1. V was clipped by 6 bases and J by 4 bases; unmatched bases: 5. This CDR3 has 14 amino acids. The germline CDR1 and CDR2 sequences are SNHLY and FYNNEI. The CDR3 spells CASRYGQATGELFF. CDR3 nucleotide sequence: TGTGCCAGCAGGTATGGACAGGCCACCGGGGAGCTGTTTTTT.

The CDR3 here is CASNKASGGVEEETQYF. For the CDR3, the DNA is TGCGCCAGTAACAAGGCTAGCGGGGGAGTGGAGGAAGAGACCCAGTACTTC. The rearrangement links TRBV5-1 to TRBJ2-5; 10 nucleotides agree with TRBD2. The V gene's germline CDR1 is SGHRS and CDR2 YFSETQ. The CDR3 has 17 amino acids. J was trimmed by 3 bases and V by 8 bases; bases with no gene match: 16. Full variable domain (remainder filled in from reference TRBV5-1 and TRBJ2-5): KAGVTQTPRYLIKTRGQQVTLSCSPISGHRSVSWYQQTPGQGLQFLFEYFSETQRNKGNFPGRFSGRQFSNSRSEMNVSTLELGDSALYLCASNKASGGVEEETQYFGPGTRLLVL.

The V and J genes are TRBV27 and TRBJ2-7; 7 nucleotides line up with TRBD2. Germline CDR1 reads MNHEY; CDR2 reads SMNVEV (reference sequence). The CDR3 has 13 residues. Losses at the gene ends were 5 bases for V and 6 bases for J; bases not matched to a gene: 7. The CDR3 DNA reads TGTGCCAGCAGTGGGGGACTATTTCTCGAGCAGTACTTC. It is translated as CASSGGLFLEQYF.

The chain recombines TRBV10-3 with TRBJ2-1; tentative D call: TRBD2 (6 bases). This CDR3 is built from 15 residues. Deletions cut 2 bases from V and 2 bases from J, with 10 bases between. Germline V lookup: CDR1 ENHRY, CDR2 SYGVKD. The CDR3 region is CAISEKEGPYNEQFF. The CDR3 DNA follows: TGTGCCATCAGTGAGAAGGAGGGTCCCTACAATGAGCAGTTCTTC.

The chain has TRBV6-2 or TRBV6-3 and TRBJ2-7; tentative D call: TRBD2 (6 bases). The CDR3 is 16 amino acids. Germline values: CDR1 MNHEY, CDR2 SVGEGT. Trimming took off 2 bases at V and 7 bases at J, with 21 bases between the two ends. The CDR3 region has the DNA TGTGCCAGCAGTTACGAGCCCCGACTAGTAAGCAGGGAGCAGTACTTC. Translating it yields CASSYEPRLVSREQYF.

This sequence joins TRBV5-1 and TRBJ1-6, with 7 bases aligning to TRBD1. V shed 6 bases, J shed 6 bases, and the junction held 3 bases outside the gene matches. The CDR3 spans 13 residues. Germline assignment: CDR1 SGHRS and CDR2 YFSETQ. CDR3 in amino acids: CASNTGANSPLHF. The CDR3 DNA is TGCGCCAGCAATACAGGGGCTAATTCACCCCTCCACTTT.

CDR3 in DNA: TGTGCCAGCAGTCCAACCGGGACAGGGGCTTGGGAGCAGTTCTTC. Amino acid sequence: CASSPTGTGAWEQFF. This chain joins TRBV27 and TRBJ2-1, with 10 bases that match TRBD1. Germline V gene sequence: CDR1 MNHEY, CDR2 SMNVEV (reference sequence). The trim removed 5 bases at V and 10 bases at J, leaving 11 bases unmatched. The CDR3 sequence is 15 residues long.

The chain joins TRBV28 to TRBJ2-7, with a weak D call TRBD2 (5 bases). The germline gives CDR1 MDHEN, CDR2 SYDVKM. The CDR3 consists of 12 residues. V gave up 3 bases and J gave up 5 bases, with 8 bases separating them. In nucleotides, the CDR3 is TGTGCCAGCAGTTTGCCCGGGGACGAGCAGTACTTC. This gives the protein CASSLPGDEQYF.

The chain joins TRBV14 to TRBJ1-1; no clear D. This CDR3 contains 13 residues. V was cut by 4 bases and J by 2 bases, with 8 bases left in between. Germline V CDR1 and CDR2: SGHDN, FVKESK. The CDR3 sequence is CASSLTVNTEAFF. CDR3 in DNA: TGTGCCAGCAGCCTCACAGTAAACACTGAAGCTTTCTTT.

The chain uses TRBV18 and TRBJ2-7, with 10 bases that match TRBD1. After removal of 7 bases from V and 1 base from J, the junction contained 4 bases not matched to a gene. The germline CDR1 and CDR2 sequences are KGHSH and LQKENI. The length of the CDR3 is 14 residues. The CDR3 region is CASWPGQGSYEQYF. CDR3 DNA sequence: TGTGCCAGCTGGCCGGGACAGGGGTCCTACGAGCAGTACTTC.

This CDR3 reads CATSDPRTGDEKLFF. CDR3 nucleotides: TGTGCCACCAGTGACCCCAGGACAGGGGACGAAAAACTGTTTTTT. The J gene is TRBJ1-4, the V gene TRBV24-1; 9 bases are shared with TRBD1. Unmatched junction bases numbered 7, after V lost 4 bases and J lost 8 bases. Germline assignment: CDR1 KGHDR and CDR2 SFDVKD. CDR3 size: 15 residues.